This section outlines one T cell receptor beta chain sequence together with its context. Compared with germline, one end of the junction differs, possibly owing to a read error. The PCR employed 60 Vbeta primers together with 13 Jbeta primers. The assay was immunoSEQ multiplex PCR, and TCRdb's table has in-frame clones only and misses some. The sample holds about 48,000 clones. This specimen comes from a study of cytomegalovirus exposure and HLA in healthy donors. Germline V gene data show CDR1 as KGHSH and CDR2 as LQKENI. The CDR3 loop spans 11 amino acids. J is TRBJ1-1 and V is TRBV18; no clear D gene. The receptor's source is a woman aged 40 to 50 in good health and CMV-seronegative. The sample was PBMCs. The CDR3 spells CASLENTEDFF. The CDR3 coding sequence is TGTGCCAGTTTGGAGAACACTGAAGATTTCTTT.